This T cell receptor beta chain came from a study of early T cells in non-severe SARS-CoV-2 infection. Whole-study context: Whole-blood bulk RNA, unsorted, was sequenced, and chains were unpaired.

Study outcomes and limitations: Matching results from VDJdb favored anti-spike CD8 responses, leaving private and CD4 specificities undetected.

Germline V gene lookup returns CDR1 MDHEN and CDR2 SYDVKM. This CDR3 is 15 amino acids long. V shed 6 bases and J 14 bases; nucleotides not matched to a gene: 11. This clonotype has a handful of counts. Its antigen is undetermined. Individual cDNA molecules carried attached unique molecular identifiers. Via MiXCR, TCRdb re-called the 5' RACE reads, giving one row per CDR3 protein. Of about 80,000 distinct CDR3 sequences in the sample, more than 4% were seen once. Sample: whole blood, taken at baseline. This chain uses TRBV28 with TRBJ2-1; 15 bases line up with TRBD2. The receptor's source is an adult who was a healthcare worker with PCR-confirmed SARS-CoV-2 infection or an uninfected control (not recorded which). CDR3 amino acids: CASSPGLAGGGAKFF. The CDR3 region has the DNA TGTGCCAGCAGCCCGGGACTAGCGGGAGGAGGGGCTAAGTTCTTC.